This T cell receptor beta chain was identified in a study of CD8 T cells in ankylosing spondylitis. TCRdb reanalysed the 5' RACE reads using MiXCR and keeps one entry per CDR3 protein. This table has about 220,000 distinct CDR3 sequences, 6% to 8.5% appearing once. Trimming cost V 1 base and J 5 bases; bases outside gene matches: 8. The CDR3 has 17 residues. Germline values: CDR1 SGHVS, CDR2 FNYEAQ. General study results and limits: What appeared characteristic of ankylosing spondylitis blood was a TCR beta motif of several highly homologous variants. Disease-linked clones displayed a CD8+ phenotype and appeared relatively rarely in peripheral blood.

This clonotype was seen a handful of times. What it recognizes is unknown. The chain couples TRBV7-6 to TRBJ2-2; 9 nucleotides agree with TRBD2. The sequence was obtained from a male donor with ankylosing spondylitis. The material sequenced was blood, either unsorted or a sorted T cell fraction (not recorded which). The CDR3 sequence: CASSLVRSGSETGELFF. Here the CDR3 DNA reads TGTGCCAGCAGCTTAGTTCGTAGCGGGAGTGAAACCGGGGAGCTGTTTTTT.